These 23 T cell receptor beta chains were all obtained from the same sample, sequenced in a study of blood T cell repertoires in COVID-19. Method: immunoSEQ multiplex PCR; TCRdb's copy keeps in-frame clones and lacks some. Of about 360,000 clones listed, 75% to 90% are singletons. Sequencing was carried out using peripheral blood. These receptors were obtained from a woman in her sixties or seventies with COVID-19, enrolled during active disease.

The chain uses TRBV19 and TRBJ1-5, with 7 bases matching TRBD1. The CDR3 is 13 amino acids. Germline loops: CDR1 LNHDA, CDR2 SQIVND (reference sequence). V trimming: 9 bases; J trimming: 5 bases; junction bases outside the gene matches: 7. The CDR3 spells CASQTGLDQPQHF. CDR3 in DNA: TGTGCCAGCCAGACAGGGTTGGATCAGCCCCAGCATTTT.

In its sample, this clone was seen once. The chain links TRBV5-4 to TRBJ2-7; 12 bases map to TRBD1. Per the germline V gene, CDR1 is SGHNT and CDR2 is YYREEE (reference sequence). The CDR3 length is 15 residues. The V segment lost 3 bases and the J segment 5 bases; nucleotides outside the gene matches: 6. The CDR3 loop is CASSSGQGARNEQYF. CDR3 nucleotides: TGTGCCAGCAGCTCGGGACAGGGGGCAAGGAACGAGCAGTACTTC.

The genes are TRBV3-1 (or the pseudogene TRBV3-2) and TRBJ2-5; D uncertain. This CDR3 has 15 residues. Germline CDR1 is LGHDT and CDR2 is YNNKEL (reference sequence). With 1 base removed from V and 1 base from J, the gap between germline ends came to 10 bases. The CDR3 loop reads CASSQATTFQETQYF. In DNA, the CDR3 is TGTGCCAGCAGCCAAGCTACGACTTTCCAAGAGACCCAGTACTTC.

The chain uses TRBV7-8 and TRBJ1-1, with a possible D match to TRBD1 (5 bases). Trimming pared 3 bases from V and 3 bases from J, leaving 17 bases between. The CDR3 contains 16 residues. The V gene's germline CDR1 is SGHVS and CDR2 FQNEAQ. DNA for the CDR3: TGTGCCAGCAGCTTTGGGGTGGAAGCCAGGGACACTGAAGCTTTCTTT. This codes for CASSFGVEARDTEAFF. Using reference TRBV7-8 and TRBJ1-1 for the parts outside the CDR3, the full variable domain is GAGVSQSPRYKVAKRGQDVALRCDPISGHVSLFWYQQALGQGPEFLTYFQNEAQLDKSGLPSDRFFAERPEGSVSTLKIQRTQQEDSAVYLCASSFGVEARDTEAFFGQGTRLTVV.

The chain is built from TRBV23-1 and TRBJ1-5, with 7 bases fitting TRBD1. TRBV23-1 is an ORF; its function is uncertain. The CDR3 is 17 amino acids. V was clipped by 4 bases and J by 7 bases; unmatched bases: 16. CDR3 amino acids: CASSPPPRGGAWQPQHF. The CDR3 DNA is TGCGCCAGCAGTCCACCCCCGAGAGGGGGCGCATGGCAGCCCCAGCATTTT.

The rearrangement uses TRBV12-5 and TRBJ1-6; D call uncertain. V lost 2 bases and J 6 bases, leaving 14 bases between the germline ends. The CDR3 extends over 16 amino acids. CDR1 is LGHNT and CDR2 is FRNRAP in the germline V gene. Here the CDR3 DNA reads TGTGCTAGTGGTTTGAGGGCGGGGAAATTTAATTCACCCCTCCACTTT. This gives the protein CASGLRAGKFNSPLHF.

The chain employs TRBV11-2 and TRBJ2-7; perhaps TRBD1 as D (6 bases). CDR1 is SGHAT, CDR2 FQNNGV, per germline. CDR3 length equals 14 residues. V lost 6 bases to trimming and J lost 1 base, with 13 bases between them. CDR3 sequence: CASRFRQVSYEQYF. CDR3 nucleotides: TGTGCCAGCAGATTTAGACAGGTATCCTACGAGCAGTACTTC.

The CDR3 DNA follows: TGTGCCAGCTCAGAACCAGTCTCTGAAGCTTTCTTT. It translates to CASSEPVSEAFF. V is TRBV18 and J is TRBJ1-1; D not certain. In germline, CDR1 is KGHSH, CDR2 LQKENI. The CDR3 covers 12 residues. V was trimmed by 5 bases and J by 6 bases, leaving 10 bases between them.

This rearrangement joins TRBV30 to TRBJ2-3, with D tentatively TRBD1 (5 bases). With 2 bases removed from V and 3 bases from J, the gap between germline ends came to 9 bases. Germline CDR1 reads GTSNPN; CDR2 reads SVGIG (reference sequence). The CDR3 is made up of 13 amino acids. Written as DNA, the CDR3 is TGTGCCTGGAGTAGTGACAGAACAGATACGCAGTATTTT. It is translated as CAWSSDRTDTQYF.

The rearrangement joins TRBV3-1 (or the pseudogene TRBV3-2) to TRBJ2-5, with TRBD2 matching 15 bases. Germline assignment: CDR1 LGHDT and CDR2 YNNKEL (reference sequence). The CDR3 has 19 residues. V was pared by 3 bases and J by 3 bases, with 11 bases of the junction left unmatched. The CDR3 DNA reads TGTGCCAGCAGCCACCCCGGGACTAGCGGGGGGAACCGGGAAGAGACCCAGTACTTC. It translates to CASSHPGTSGGNREETQYF.

The chain is built from TRBV3-1 (or the pseudogene TRBV3-2) and TRBJ2-4; possibly TRBD2 for D (5 bases). Germline CDR1 and CDR2: LGHDT and YNNKEL (reference sequence). The CDR3 runs to 15 residues. V shed 1 base and J shed 5 bases, with 12 bases lying between them. The CDR3 DNA sequence: TGTGCCAGCAGCCAAGGTCGGGGTCTCCAAAACATTCAGTACTTC. This gives the protein CASSQGRGLQNIQYF.

The chain uses TRBV9 and TRBJ2-7; tentatively, D is TRBD1 (6 bases). Trimming shortened V by 2 bases and J by 3 bases, and 15 bases separated the two germline ends. There are 15 residues in the CDR3. Germline-derived CDR1 and CDR2 are SGDLS and YYNGEE. CDR3: CASSVTQDRRYEQYF. The CDR3 DNA reads as TGTGCCAGCAGCGTCACCCAGGACAGACGCTACGAGCAGTACTTC.

The rearrangement joins TRBV5-4 to TRBJ2-1; TRBD1 agrees at 10 bases. The V segment lost 9 bases and the J segment 9 bases; nucleotides outside the gene matches: 9. The CDR3 consists of 13 residues. The germline CDR1 and CDR2 sequences are SGHNT and YYREEE (reference sequence). The DNA for the CDR3 is TGTGCCACCACCCGGGACAGGGGAGCTGAGCAGTTCTTC. Translation gives CATTRDRGAEQFF.

The chain links TRBV5-6 to TRBJ1-3; D is perhaps TRBD1 (6 bases). CDR3 size: 15 residues. CDR1 SGHDT and CDR2 YYEEEE come from the germline V gene. V gave up 4 bases and J gave up 1 base, with 12 bases separating them. CDR3: CASSPRGGSGNTIYF. DNA of the CDR3: TGTGCCAGCAGCCCCAGGGGCGGATCTGGAAACACCATATATTTT.

This chain joins TRBV10-1 and TRBJ1-3; no definite D call. Trimming shortened V by 4 bases and J by 0 bases, and 13 bases separated the two germline ends. There are 16 residues in the CDR3. Germline V lookup: CDR1 WNHNN, CDR2 SYGVQD (reference sequence). CDR3 nucleotides: TGCGCCAGCAGTGTCACCTTAGTTAACTCTGGAAACACCATATATTTT. Translating it yields CASSVTLVNSGNTIYF.

This clone came up a few times. This sequence joins TRBV5-4 and TRBJ2-7, with TRBD1 identical over 10 bases. After removal of 3 bases from V and 3 bases from J, the junction contained 3 bases not matched to a gene. The germline V gene encodes CDR1 SGHNT and CDR2 YYREEE (reference sequence). This CDR3 contains 14 residues. CDR3 sequence (DNA): TGTGCCAGCAGCTCACGGACAGGGGGCTACGAGCAGTACTTC. It is translated as CASSSRTGGYEQYF.

The chain uses TRBV9 and TRBJ2-7; 10 bases are shared with TRBD1. Germline lookup yields CDR1 SGDLS and CDR2 YYNGEE. V gave up 4 bases and J gave up 4 bases; unmatched junction bases: 11. The CDR3 runs to 16 residues. The CDR3 here is CASSPLGDRGIYEQYF. The CDR3 coding sequence is TGTGCCAGCAGCCCATTGGGGGACAGGGGCATATACGAGCAGTACTTC.

The chain employs TRBV5-6 and TRBJ1-2; D is unresolved. This CDR3 comprises 17 residues. V gave up 0 bases and J gave up 1 base, with 16 bases separating them. Germline V gene sequence: CDR1 SGHDT, CDR2 YYEEEE. DNA of the CDR3: TGTGCCAGCAGCTTGGCCGCTGACACCGTGTTTAACTATGGCTACACCTTC. Encoded protein: CASSLAADTVFNYGYTF.

This chain links TRBV19 with TRBJ2-3; 9 positions match TRBD2. The trim removed 7 bases at V and 7 bases at J, leaving 12 bases unmatched. The germline V gene has CDR1 LNHDA and CDR2 SQIVND (reference sequence). CDR3 length: 15 amino acids. The CDR3 here is CASNPSLAGYHTQYF. In nucleotides, the CDR3 is TGTGCCAGTAACCCCTCCCTAGCGGGATACCATACGCAGTATTTT.

This chain links TRBV7-8 with TRBJ2-1, with D hard to call. CDR3 size: 14 residues. The germline V gene encodes CDR1 SGHVS and CDR2 FQNEAQ. V lost 4 bases to trimming and J lost 7 bases, with 14 bases between them. CDR3 loop: CASSSEFSSNEQFF. In DNA form, the CDR3 reads TGTGCCAGCAGCTCGGAGTTCTCTAGTAATGAGCAGTTCTTC. Full variable domain (outside the CDR3, taken from reference TRBV7-8 and TRBJ2-1): GAGVSQSPRYKVAKRGQDVALRCDPISGHVSLFWYQQALGQGPEFLTYFQNEAQLDKSGLPSDRFFAERPEGSVSTLKIQRTQQEDSAVYLCASSSEFSSNEQFFGPGTRLTVL.

The chain recombines TRBV7-2 with TRBJ2-7, with D possibly being TRBD2 (7 bases). Germline V CDR1 and CDR2: SGHTA, FQGNSA. This CDR3 is 14 amino acids long. Trimming took off 1 base at V and 3 bases at J, with 10 bases between the two ends. The CDR3, as DNA: TGTGCCAGCAGCTTAGGAGGGGGGGGCTACGAGCAGTACTTC. Translated: CASSLGGGGYEQYF.

The chain employs TRBV5-6 and TRBJ2-5; tentative D call: TRBD1 (6 bases). The germline V gene has CDR1 SGHDT and CDR2 YYEEEE. Trimming cost V 4 bases and J 5 bases, with 21 bases left between them. This CDR3 contains 16 residues. CDR3 bases: TGTGCCAGCAGCCTCACGACAGGAAGAAGATGGGAGACCCAGTACTTC. Translated: CASSLTTGRRWETQYF.

This chain links TRBV6-5 with TRBJ1-6; 7 bases map to TRBD1. Trimming at V came to 9 bases and at J to 6 bases, leaving 5 bases not matched to a gene. Germline V gives CDR1 MNHEY, CDR2 SVGAGI. This CDR3 is 13 amino acids long. The CDR3 loop is CASGQESNSPLHF. The CDR3 DNA reads as TGTGCCAGTGGACAGGAAAGTAATTCACCCCTCCACTTT.